In this sample, the clone carrying this T cell receptor beta chain turned up many times. This sample was taken from a study of response to subunit inactivated influenza vaccine. Via MiXCR, TCRdb re-called the RT-PCR reads, giving one row per CDR3 protein. The sample carries some 570,000 distinct CDR3 sequences, 11% recorded once. The CDR3 is made up of 15 amino acids. V lost 7 bases and J 0 bases, leaving 13 bases between the germline ends. Germline V lookup: CDR1 MDHEN, CDR2 SYDVKM. The same data also contributed to another study, on T cells expressing NK-cell markers. Per that paper: Researchers built TCR beta cDNA using 5'RACE template switching with UMIs. Repertoire data for TCR beta were derived from sorted T cells (CD3+CD56+NKG2C+, CD3+CD56+NKG2C- and CD3+CD56-NKG2C+).

The origin of this receptor is a man aged 45-65 years who received an inactivated influenza vaccine. The chain is built from TRBV28 and TRBJ2-1; D might be TRBD2 (5 bases). The sequencing here drew on PBMCs from blood, taken on the day of vaccination. CDR3 nucleotides: TGTGCCAGCACCTTAAGGAGGAGCTCCTACAATGAGCAGTTCTTC. Its translation is CASTLRRSSYNEQFF.